The 22 T cell receptor beta chains in this list originate from one sample, sequenced in a study of cytomegalovirus exposure and HLA in healthy donors. 60 Vbeta and 13 Jbeta primers were used in PCR. Sequencing was performed with immunoSEQ multiplex PCR; in TCRdb, only in-frame clones are kept and a portion is missing. Here the sample table reports 130,000 or so clones. The sequencing sample was made of PBMCs. These receptors were taken from a woman aged 60-70 years in good health and CMV-seronegative.

The genes are TRBV7-9 and TRBJ1-1; the D is unclear. The CDR3 consists of 12 residues. CDR1 SEHNR and CDR2 FQNEAQ come from the germline V gene (reference sequence). V was pared by 1 base and J by 4 bases, with 4 bases between. CDR3: CASSLGATEAFF. CDR3 sequence (DNA): TGTGCCAGCAGCTTAGGGGCCACTGAAGCTTTCTTT.

The chain joins TRBV28 to TRBJ1-5; the D is unclear. Deletions cut 7 bases from V and 4 bases from J, with 8 bases between. Germline values: CDR1 MDHEN, CDR2 SYDVKM. This CDR3 comprises 12 residues. CDR3 amino acids: CASMSLNQPQHF. The CDR3 DNA is TGTGCCAGCATGTCCCTGAATCAGCCCCAGCATTTT.

The rearrangement uses TRBV6-1 and TRBJ2-7; 8 bases fit TRBD1. Germline values: CDR1 MNHNS, CDR2 SASEGT. The CDR3 consists of 13 residues. The J segment lost 6 bases and the V segment lost 6 bases, leaving 7 bases of the junction unmatched. Here the CDR3 reads CASRLDRDGEQYF. The CDR3, as DNA: TGTGCCAGCAGATTGGACAGGGATGGCGAGCAGTACTTC.

The rearrangement uses TRBV21-1 and TRBJ1-3. TRBV21-1 is assigned pseudogene status. This CDR3 contains 15 residues. DNA for the CDR3: TGTGCCAGCACCCCCTCGGGGGTCTCTGGAAACACCATATATTTT. As protein: CASTPSGVSGNTIYF.

This chain's CDR3 is CASSMKSGYEQYF. In DNA, the CDR3 is TGTGCCAGTAGTATGAAATCCGGTTACGAGCAGTACTTC. The chain combines TRBV19 with TRBJ2-7; D gene uncertain. The CDR3 loop spans 13 amino acids. Germline CDR1 is LNHDA and CDR2 is SQIVND (reference sequence). Trimming cost V 3 bases and J 4 bases, with 10 bases left between them. The full variable domain, in which reference TRBV19 and TRBJ2-7 provide the parts outside the CDR3, is DGGITQSPKYLFRKEGQNVTLSCEQNLNHDAMYWYRQDPGQGLRLIYYSQIVNDFQKGDIAEGYSVSREKKESFPLTVTSAQKNPTAFYLCASSMKSGYEQYFGPGTRLTVT.

The chain has TRBV19 and TRBJ1-5; TRBD1 matches 7 bases. The length of the CDR3 is 14 residues. From germline, CDR1 is LNHDA and CDR2 SQIVND (reference sequence). With V trimmed by 2 bases and J by 4 bases, 2 bases remained unmatched. The CDR3 is CASSIKQGNQPQHF. As DNA, the CDR3 is TGTGCCAGTAGTATAAAACAGGGGAATCAGCCCCAGCATTTT. Together with reference TRBV19 and TRBJ1-5, the CDR3 gives the full variable domain: DGGITQSPKYLFRKEGQNVTLSCEQNLNHDAMYWYRQDPGQGLRLIYYSQIVNDFQKGDIAEGYSVSREKKESFPLTVTSAQKNPTAFYLCASSIKQGNQPQHFGDGTRLSIL.

The CDR3 DNA sequence: TGTGCCAGCAGCGCCATACGGGGGAGCTCCTACAATGAGCAGTTCTTC. Protein sequence: CASSAIRGSSYNEQFF. The V and J genes are TRBV7-8 and TRBJ2-1; D might be TRBD2 (6 bases). This CDR3 has 16 amino acids. The germline V and J ends were trimmed by 5 bases and 0 bases, with 14 bases remaining between them. The germline CDR1 and CDR2 sequences are SGHVS and FQNEAQ.

The chain uses TRBV9 and TRBJ1-1; D perhaps matches TRBD1 (6 bases). V shed 2 bases and J shed 3 bases, with 14 bases lying between them. Germline CDR1 is SGDLS and CDR2 is YYNGEE. The CDR3 spans 15 residues. The CDR3, as DNA: TGTGCCAGCAGCGTCAGACAGGCACCTGACACTGAAGCTTTCTTT. It is translated as CASSVRQAPDTEAFF.

The chain uses TRBV6-5 and TRBJ1-2; 11 bases align to TRBD1. CDR1 and CDR2 from the germline V gene are MNHEY and SVGAGI. This CDR3 spans 14 amino acids. V dropped 6 bases and J dropped 7; count of bases not matched to a gene: 7. Here the CDR3 DNA reads TGTGCCAGCAGGCTGGACAGGGGGCGAGGTGGCTACACCTTC. This sequence encodes CASRLDRGRGGYTF.

The chain is built from TRBV6-1 and TRBJ2-1; 13 bases match TRBD2. The trim removed 4 bases at V and 8 bases at J, leaving 8 bases unmatched. The germline CDR1 and CDR2 sequences are MNHNS and SASEGT. The CDR3 consists of 16 residues. The CDR3 sequence is CASSARTSGSLHEQFF. DNA of the CDR3: TGTGCCAGCAGTGCTAGGACTAGCGGGAGCCTCCATGAGCAGTTCTTC.

The chain combines TRBV7-2 with TRBJ1-5; 7 bases line up with TRBD1. CDR1 is SGHTA, CDR2 FQGNSA, per germline. Germline trimming cut 3 bases from V and 4 bases from J; bases unmatched to any gene: 12. The CDR3 contains 17 residues. The CDR3, as DNA: TGTGCCAGCAGCTTCGCTGTTGACAGGGTAGGGAATCAGCCCCAGCATTTT. Encoded protein: CASSFAVDRVGNQPQHF. The full variable domain, completed using reference TRBV7-2 and TRBJ1-5, is GAGVSQSPSNKVTEKGKDVELRCDPISGHTALYWYRQSLGQGLEFLIYFQGNSAPDKSGLPSDRFSAERTGGSVSTLTIQRTQQEDSAVYLCASSFAVDRVGNQPQHFGDGTRLSIL.

The CDR3 DNA is TGCAGCGTGTGCTATCGACCAGGGGATGGAACTGAAGCTTTCTTT. It codes for CSVCYRPGDGTEAFF. The chain recombines TRBV29-1 with TRBJ1-1; tentative D call: TRBD1 (6 bases). With 6 bases removed from V and 5 bases from J, the gap between germline ends came to 22 bases. This CDR3 has 15 amino acids. Germline CDR1 and CDR2: SQVTM and ANQGSEA.

The rearrangement links TRBV19 to TRBJ2-1; 8 bases map to TRBD1. The V and J ends lost 5 bases and 4 bases, in that order; junction bases with no gene match: 10. From germline, CDR1 is LNHDA and CDR2 SQIVND (reference sequence). The CDR3 is 16 residues long. CDR3 sequence reads: CASSGVTGTGYNEQFF. The CDR3 nucleotides are TGTGCCAGTAGTGGGGTGACCGGGACAGGATACAATGAGCAGTTCTTC.

This chain joins TRBV5-1 and TRBJ2-7; 7 bases fit TRBD2. The trim removed 4 bases at V and 5 bases at J, leaving 6 bases unmatched. Germline CDR1 and CDR2: SGHRS and YFSETQ. The CDR3 has 13 residues. CDR3 nucleotide sequence: TGCGCCAGCAGCAGCTGGGAGGGGAACGAGCAGTACTTC. Translation gives CASSSWEGNEQYF.

The J gene is TRBJ1-1, the V gene TRBV7-8, with TRBD1 as a possible D gene (6 bases). This CDR3 contains 13 residues. V lost 3 bases to trimming and J lost 6 bases, with 11 bases between them. The germline gives CDR1 SGHVS, CDR2 FQNEAQ. The CDR3 is CASSFFRGSEAFF. Written as DNA, the CDR3 is TGTGCCAGCAGCTTTTTCAGGGGATCTGAAGCTTTCTTT.

This chain connects TRBV7-2 to TRBJ2-1; 8 bases map to TRBD2. The CDR3 has 15 residues. Germline V gene lookup returns CDR1 SGHTA and CDR2 FQGNSA. Unmatched junction bases numbered 7, after V lost 1 base and J lost 8 bases. The chain's CDR3 is CASSLEAGAWYEQFF. The DNA for the CDR3 is TGTGCCAGCAGCTTAGAAGCGGGAGCGTGGTATGAGCAGTTCTTC.

The rearrangement uses TRBV5-4 and TRBJ2-4, with D possibly matching TRBD1 (6 bases). V lost 3 bases, J lost 5 bases, and 18 bases lay in between. There are 16 residues in the CDR3. Per germline, CDR1 SGHNT and CDR2 YYREEE (reference sequence). DNA for the CDR3: TGTGCCAGCAGCTCCGTACAGGGCAGAGGGGAAAACATTCAGTACTTC. Its protein is CASSSVQGRGENIQYF.

The gene calls are TRBV19 and TRBJ1-5; no definite D call. The CDR3 extends over 15 amino acids. The V and J ends lost 1 base and 2 bases respectively, with 9 bases between them. Germline loops: CDR1 LNHDA, CDR2 SQIVND (reference sequence). The CDR3 protein is CASSIGGGRNQPQHF. For the CDR3, the DNA is TGTGCCAGTAGTATAGGAGGAGGGCGCAATCAGCCCCAGCATTTT.

The DNA of the CDR3 is TGTGCCAGTAGTGCGGGACTAGCGGGAGGCTGGTACGAGCAGTACTTC. Translated: CASSAGLAGGWYEQYF. The chain recombines TRBV19 with TRBJ2-7; 15 bases line up with TRBD2. CDR1 is LNHDA, CDR2 SQIVND, per germline (reference sequence). CDR3 length equals 16 residues. The J segment lost 4 bases and the V segment lost 5 bases, leaving 6 bases of the junction unmatched.

The J gene is TRBJ2-1, the V gene TRBV4-1, with 10 bases that match TRBD2. V trimming: 0 bases; J trimming: 7 bases; junction bases outside the gene matches: 9. Per germline, CDR1 MGHRA and CDR2 YSYEKL. This CDR3 region has 17 residues. CDR3 nucleotides: TGCGCCAGCAGCCAAGATATACGTAGCGGGGGGACAAATGAGCAGTTCTTC. Its protein product is CASSQDIRSGGTNEQFF.

The gene calls are TRBV6-5 and TRBJ1-1, with no clear D. CDR1 is MNHEY, CDR2 SVGAGI, per germline. This CDR3 is 12 amino acids long. V dropped 2 bases and J dropped 3 bases, with 4 bases sitting between them. The CDR3 loop is CASSYRDTEAFF. The CDR3 bases are TGTGCCAGCAGTTACCGGGACACTGAAGCTTTCTTT.

V and J are TRBV19 and TRBJ1-5; D unresolved. This CDR3 comprises 17 residues. The V and J ends lost 1 base and 0 bases respectively, with 13 bases between them. Germline CDR1 and CDR2: LNHDA and SQIVND (reference sequence). CDR3 DNA: TGTGCCAGTAGTATAGGCGTTGGCGGATATAGCAATCAGCCCCAGCATTTT. Translation gives CASSIGVGGYSNQPQHF.